This entry is about one T cell receptor (beta chain). This table comes from immunoSEQ multiplex PCR, and its TCRdb copy is limited to in-frame clones, with some not included. Of about 110,000 clones detected, approximately 88% appear once; the ten largest clones hold more than 1.4%. The data stem from a study of cytomegalovirus exposure and HLA in healthy donors. This CDR3 is built from 15 residues. V dropped 4 bases and J dropped 6 bases, with 16 bases sitting between them. This receptor was taken from a woman aged 25 to 39 in good health and CMV-seropositive. The sequenced sample was PBMCs. The chain joins TRBV23-1 to TRBJ1-5, with D possibly matching TRBD1 (6 bases). TRBV23-1 is annotated as an ORF whose role is uncertain. The CDR3: CASSPQGLRPQPQHF. The DNA for the CDR3 is TGCGCCAGCAGTCCACAGGGTCTTCGACCTCAGCCCCAGCATTTT.